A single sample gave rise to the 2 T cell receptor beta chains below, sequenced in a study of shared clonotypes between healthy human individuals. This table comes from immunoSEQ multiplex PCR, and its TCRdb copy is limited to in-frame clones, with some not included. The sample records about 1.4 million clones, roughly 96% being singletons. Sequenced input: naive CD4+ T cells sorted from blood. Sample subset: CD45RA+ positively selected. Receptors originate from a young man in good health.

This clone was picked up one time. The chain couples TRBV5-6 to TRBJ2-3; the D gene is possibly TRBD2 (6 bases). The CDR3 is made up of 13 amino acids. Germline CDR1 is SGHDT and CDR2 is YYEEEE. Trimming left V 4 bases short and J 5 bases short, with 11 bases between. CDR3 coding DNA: TGTGCCAGCAGCGGGACGGGAGAAGATACGCAGTATTTT. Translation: CASSGTGEDTQYF.

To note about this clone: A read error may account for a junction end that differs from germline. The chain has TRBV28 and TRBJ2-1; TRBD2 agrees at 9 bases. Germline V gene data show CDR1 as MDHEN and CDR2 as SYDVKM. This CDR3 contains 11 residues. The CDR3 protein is CASSGTSQRLF. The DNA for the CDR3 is TGTGCCAGCAGCGGGACTAGCCAACGACTCTTC.